This TCR beta chain was captured by sequencing in a study of T cell responses to AZD1222 COVID-19 vaccine. With regard to this clone: The target antigen is unknown.

J was trimmed by 0 bases and V by 3 bases; bases with no gene match: 1. This CDR3 has 15 amino acids. The germline CDR1 and CDR2 sequences are SEHNR and FQNEAQ (reference sequence). The data were produced by immunoSEQ multiplex PCR, yet TCRdb's version contains in-frame clones alone and is incomplete. Among 250,000 to 300,000 clones listed, around 93% were seen once. Study conclusions and caveats: Among vaccine-associated CD4 TCRs, coverage spanned spike, with dominance at 160-218 and 743-854.

This clonotype was sampled from an adult who received the AZD1222 COVID-19 vaccine. V usage is TRBV7-9 and J usage is TRBJ2-2, with 7 bases aligning to TRBD1. The sequences come from peripheral blood, collected 28 days after the second AZD1222 dose. The CDR3: CASSLGQTNTGELFF. The CDR3 DNA reads TGTGCCAGCAGCTTGGGACAGACGAACACCGGGGAGCTGTTTTTT.